This T cell receptor (beta chain) originates from a study of glioma-infiltrating T cells after dendritic cell vaccination. As for the study in general: Glioblastoma patients came from Phase I and II dendritic cell vaccination trials. Between about 2002 and 2012, patients got autologous tumor lysate-pulsed dendritic cell vaccines. Dendritic cells derived from monocytes and pulsed with autologous tumor lysate formed the vaccine.

Germline-derived CDR1 and CDR2 are SGHRS and YFSETQ. The CDR3 loop spans 15 amino acids. V gave up 0 bases and J gave up 6 bases; unmatched junction bases: 7. This sample's time point: after dendritic cell vaccination, including at tumor progression/relapse. This clone was picked up a small number of times. The same CDR3 arises from other DNA sequences in this sample as well. TCRB CDR3 was amplified from 2 ug genomic DNA or less. Repertoires were generated with immunoSEQ multiplex PCR, while TCRdb's copy carries only in-frame clones and drops some. The sample contains about 64,000 clones, 86% of which appear only once.

The material sequenced was blood, taken after dendritic cell vaccination. The chain combines TRBV5-1 with TRBJ2-3; 7 bases are shared with TRBD1. This TCR was recovered from a human donor with glioblastoma. The DNA of the CDR3 is TGCGCCAGCAGCTTGGGACAGGGAACTGCGGATACGCAGTATTTT. Translated, it gives CASSLGQGTADTQYF.